This T cell receptor (beta chain) came from a study of T cell responses to AZD1222 COVID-19 vaccine. Study-level results: Donors were mostly white British, more females; clonal diversity possibly underestimated. The number of AZD1222 recipients seropositive at baseline was only 5 to 7. Spike-specific TCRs gained breadth and depth after people received two AZD1222 doses. Sampled repertoires all dated from after the peak T cell response.

The CDR3 spans 12 residues. The V gene's germline CDR1 is SGHAT and CDR2 FQNNGV. V lost 5 bases to trimming and J lost 5 bases, with 9 bases between them. Turning to this clone: Its antigen is still unknown.

Assay used: immunoSEQ multiplex PCR; TCRdb lists only in-frame clones, some missing. The data show approximately 180,000 clones, around 89% seen once. The chain recombines TRBV11-2 with TRBJ1-2; D unclear. The sequencing used peripheral blood, collected 28 days after the second dose of the MenACWY control vaccine. This receptor was identified in an adult who received the MenACWY meningococcal vaccine as a control. CDR3 nucleotides: TGTGCCAGCAGCCTTGTCCGGTATGGCTACACCTTC. Translating it yields CASSLVRYGYTF. Combining the CDR3 with reference TRBV11-2 and TRBJ1-2 gives the whole variable domain EAGVAQSPRYKIIEKRQSVAFWCNPISGHATLYWYQQILGQGPKLLIQFQNNGVVDDSQLPKDRFSAERLKGVDSTLKIQPAKLEDSAVYLCASSLVRYGYTFGSGTRLTVV.